This TCR beta chain stems from a study of Ad26.COV2.S vaccination and SARS-CoV-2 variants. As regards this clone: What it binds is unknown.

The method was immunoSEQ multiplex PCR; TCRdb's version includes in-frame clones alone and lacks a portion of them. The sample lists 300,000 to 400,000 clones, roughly nine tenths occurring once. General study results and limits: Vaccine recipients posted higher spike-specific TCR breadth than their placebo counterparts. Responses of spike-specific T cells (both CD8+ and CD4+) reportedly showed substantial breadth after vaccination. Analyses that measured TCR breadth and depth may have underestimated total T cell responses.

Trimming took 3 bases from V and 0 from J, leaving 8 bases between them. CDR1 is SGHDT, CDR2 YYEEEE, per germline. This CDR3 comprises 14 residues. This sequence joins TRBV5-6 and TRBJ2-3; tentatively, D is TRBD2 (6 bases). This sample comprised peripheral blood, obtained after recovery from COVID-19. The receptor's source is a human donor who had recovered from COVID-19. CDR3 DNA: TGTGCCAGCAGCTCCCGGGGGAGCACAGATACGCAGTATTTT. Protein: CASSSRGSTDTQYF.